These T cell receptor beta chains were read from a single sample in a study of cytomegalovirus exposure and HLA in healthy donors. Using immunoSEQ multiplex PCR, the repertoire was profiled, and TCRdb retains in-frame clones only, with some absent. The sample has 100,000 to 150,000 clones; about 10% are singletons. Material for sequencing was PBMCs. The origin of the receptors is a woman aged 18 to 35 in good health and CMV-seropositive. Both conserved end residues are part of each CDR3.

v_gene	j_gene	CDR3aa
TRBV30	TRBJ1-6	CAWSIQGPNSPLHF
TRBV6-5	TRBJ1-5	CASSPVGGSNQPQHF
TRBV2	TRBJ2-1	CASSTWTGNNEQFF
TRBV6-4	TRBJ2-3	CASSGTSTDTKYF
TRBV13	TRBJ1-1	CASRLLGETEAFF
TRBV5-5	TRBJ2-1	CASSLEPTSYNEQFF
TRBV14	TRBJ1-2	CASSQGQGNYGYTF
TRBV27	TRBJ1-1	CASSLTGTEAFF
TRBV5-6	TRBJ2-7	CASSLYSSGRAYEQYF
TRBV6-5	TRBJ1-1	CAVREATEAFF
TRBV6-1	TRBJ1-2	CASSAQGEGLYTF
TRBV30	TRBJ2-1	CAWSHQGNEQFF
TRBV19	TRBJ2-2	CASKATGNTGELFF
TRBV6-1	TRBJ1-1	CASSSTFSVLEAFF
TRBV7-9	TRBJ2-2	CASSLGQGNTGELFF
TRBV18	TRBJ2-5	CASSPPGQYQETQYF
TRBV6-6	TRBJ1-4	CASSYGPLNEKLFF
TRBV2	TRBJ1-6	CASYRDRGNSPLHF
TRBV2	TRBJ2-2	CASSELVSWTGELFF
TRBV5-5	TRBJ2-1	CASSFQFRAGGPTAYNEQFF
TRBV6-6	TRBJ1-2	CASSYSKGYPNYGYPF
TRBV29-1	TRBJ2-2	CSVRTGIGELFF
TRBV4-1	TRBJ1-1	CASTQTTGVKTEAFF
TRBV2	TRBJ1-2	CASRGTGARYGYTF
TRBV6-5	TRBJ2-7	CASGVASGSAEQYF
TRBV13	TRBJ1-2	CASNLGSDGYTF
TRBV19	TRBJ2-6	CASNLAGSPNSGANVLTF
TRBV6-6	TRBJ1-5	CASSYNRGEAQHF
TRBV11-3	TRBJ2-3	CASRPDQGWDTQYF
TRBV5-6	TRBJ1-1	CASSLVGVTEAFF
TRBV5-1	TRBJ1-1	CASSLGAGMNTEAFF
TRBV7-8	TRBJ2-2	CASSPWTSGGGAGELFF
TRBV11-3	TRBJ2-5	CASSPGLAPETQYF
TRBV21-1	TRBJ1-5	CASSTRDRPHQPQHF
TRBV30	TRBJ2-7	CAWSVWDTPLAEQYF
TRBV4-2	TRBJ1-4	CASSQDPTGFGEKLFF
TRBV5-1	TRBJ2-2	CASSPGGMTGELFF